This paragraph covers one TCR beta chain sequence. This clonotype was found many times. Its recognized antigen is unknown. No base-level quality is on record; no much larger clone is a single base apart. Clipping removes 5 bases from V and 2 bases from J, with 3 as the unmatched junction base count. There are 14 amino acids in the CDR3, from cysteine to phenylalanine inclusive. Just the 42-base CDR3 DNA is kept, in frame starting at base 1. Looking up the germline V gene yields CDR1 MNHNS and CDR2 SASEGT. For repertoire sequencing, the TCR beta CDR3 regions were amplified from RNA transcripts. A first-round RT-PCR used HTBI primers with the Qiagen OneStep RT-PCR kit, followed by a second-round multiplex PCR, size selection and purification. The libraries underwent paired-end sequencing with 100 bp reads on an Illumina HiSeq2000. Regarding the original processing steps: SOAPnuke was used to process the reads, removing any read that contained adapters or uncalled bases, had a mean Phred below 15, or lacked an exact match to the constant primer or identifier. COPE v1.2.5 was used to merge high-quality paired reads. Clonotypes were defined as unique nucleotide sequences and were aligned to IMGT TRB V, D and J references using MiTCR v1.1. Only V-J combinations with frequency above 0.0001 were analysed, covering 99.2% of repertoires. For each V-J combination, a TCR clonal expansion and chaos score was defined as F50 clonal expansion divided by the chaos observed in the TCRdist matrix. Welch's t-statistics and random forest were used to reduce the features to 10 to 15 V-J combinations, which were then used as input to a naive Bayes classifier. The Morisita-Horn index was used to measure how similar the thyroid and blood repertoires were. TCRdb trimmed the raw reads at Q25, called clones with MiXCR and kept productive beta chains. For every CDR3 protein sequence, its rows merge into one entry that carries the most common genes and DNA. TCRdb's processing, not the study's, gives the V and J calls here. The sample data list 400,000 to 450,000 distinct CDR3 sequences, and 20% to 25% of these were observed just once. Under 3% of the sample is held by the ten biggest clonotypes.

Stable hyperthyroidism was defined as no progression to ophthalmopathy within 18 months of follow-up. The hyperthyroidism patients were 18 to 65 years old and newly diagnosed, with a disease duration of less than 2 months. Anyone with other autoimmune diseases, uncontrolled infections, pregnancy or lactation was excluded from the study. Diagnosis relied on clinical symptoms, serum thyroxine, TRAb, thyroid ultrasound and orbital computed tomography. Ficoll-Paque density gradient centrifugation was used to isolate PBMCs from about 9.4 ml of fresh peripheral blood. Trizol reagent was used to extract the total RNA, and its quality was then checked on an Agilent 2100 Bioanalyzer. This sample stems from a study of Graves' ophthalmopathy and Graves' hyperthyroidism (dated by TCRdb to the late 2010s). Some background on the complete study: Peripheral blood was collected at initial diagnosis, before any treatment. The study used TCR beta repertoire signatures to distinguish Graves' ophthalmopathy from Graves' hyperthyroidism and to predict progression to ophthalmopathy. In total, some 140 blood samples were TCR-sequenced: under 45 ophthalmopathy, 75 hyperthyroidism and about 17 hyperthyroidism-to-ophthalmopathy patients. To explore V-J signatures distinguishing ophthalmopathy from hyperthyroidism, a discovery set of 100 patients (fewer than 45 ophthalmopathy, over 55 stable hyperthyroidism) was enrolled. The independent validation cohort included about 20 hyperthyroidism patients plus 17 patients who later progressed from hyperthyroidism to ophthalmopathy. In roughly six hyperthyroidism patients, T-cell repertoires of thyroid tissue and blood were compared. Following sampling, methimazole starting at 30 mg daily was administered to hyperthyroidism patients, and high-dose intravenous methylprednisolone was administered to ophthalmopathy patients. The roughly 100 discovery patients were randomly split 7:3 into training and test sets.

Results the study describes overall, beyond this receptor: Most expanded thyroid clonotypes with frequency above 0.001 were also detected in blood, suggesting blood repertoires may reflect the thyroid immune response. No statistical method was used to set the sample size in advance, and the investigators knew which group each participant was assigned to. In validation, the model predicted ophthalmopathy progression with more than 55% sensitivity and 72.22% specificity; around twelve predicted patients were CT-confirmed with GO in a median of roughly 6.8 months. The 13-signature model separated ophthalmopathy from stable hyperthyroidism with 85% to 90% sensitivity and around 84% specificity in cross-validation, and 80%/75% in the test set.

The V gene is TRBV6-1 and the J gene is TRBJ2-7, and 10 junction bases match TRBD2. This receptor was identified in a woman aged 18-35 years with stable Graves' hyperthyroidism. Donor details come from another sample of the same person, matched by shared clones. Sequenced material: peripheral blood. The DNA reads as follows: TGTGCCAGCAGTAGAGCGGGAGGGCCCTACGAGCAGTACTTC. This sequence encodes CASSRAGGPYEQYF.